This TCR beta chain stems from a study of T cell responses to AZD1222 COVID-19 vaccine. The study's findings and limits: Just a handful of AZD1222 recipients tested seropositive at baseline. Spike-specific TCRs gained breadth and depth after people received two AZD1222 doses. White British people made up most donors, females outnumbered males, and clonal diversity was possibly underestimated.

In the case of this clone: Antigen unknown.

The V gene's germline CDR1 is KGHSH and CDR2 LQKENI. This CDR3 has 15 residues. The ends were cut back, 1 base at V and 4 bases at J, with 11 bases in the middle. Sequenced by immunoSEQ multiplex PCR; TCRdb stores in-frame clones only, minus some. The sample includes about 120,000 clones, 80% to 90% seen only once; the top ten take 3.5% to 5%. The J gene is TRBJ2-1, the V gene TRBV18; no definite D call. Sequenced here: peripheral blood, sampled on day 0 of MenACWY control vaccination. This receptor was taken from an adult in good health. The CDR3 DNA reads TGTGCCAGCTCACCACGCGGCGAGGATTACAATGAGCAGTTCTTC. It yields the protein CASSPRGEDYNEQFF.